This paragraph reports one T cell receptor beta chain. Its antigen is unknown. The PBMCs studied were ones that came from 10 ml fresh peripheral blood. RNA transcripts yielded amplified TCR beta CDR3 regions. A first-round RT-PCR of the TCR CDR3 used the HTBI primer set. TCRdb analysed the multiplex PCR reads with MiXCR anew, one entry per CDR3 protein. In the table there are 250,000 or so distinct CDR3 sequences, roughly 15% of which are singletons. This sample is drawn from a study of T cells in Graves' hyperthyroidism and ophthalmopathy. V was cut by 2 bases and J by 6 bases, with 11 bases left in between. The CDR3 covers 13 residues. Germline values: CDR1 GTSNPN, CDR2 SVGIG (reference sequence). Study observations and caveats: Before onset, by a median of about six months, the model predicted ophthalmopathy.

The rearrangement links TRBV30 to TRBJ1-5; D is ambiguous. The sample comprised blood. The sequence came from a woman in her 50s with Graves' hyperthyroidism that later progressed to Graves' ophthalmopathy. The CDR3 sequence is CAWSRMGAQPQHF. In nucleotides, the CDR3 is TGTGCCTGGAGTCGGATGGGCGCTCAGCCCCAGCATTTT.